A single sample gave rise to the 30 T cell receptor beta chains below, sequenced in a study of T-cell memory formation after mild COVID-19. From the 5' RACE reads, TCRdb called clonotypes with MiXCR, one entry per CDR3 protein. The table includes about 360,000 distinct CDR3 sequences, around 14% detected once. Sequencing was carried out using PBMCs or a T cell subset sorted from them (not recorded which). The receptors come from a young man who had mild COVID-19 (a few samples of this study predate the infection). Cell type and time point are not known.

The chain links TRBV7-8 to TRBJ1-1, with D possibly TRBD1 on 5 matching bases. From germline, CDR1 is SGHVS and CDR2 FQNEAQ. V was pared by 4 bases and J by 3 bases, with 15 bases between. The CDR3 covers 15 residues. This CDR3 is CASSSPPGSHTEAFF. The CDR3 region has the DNA TGTGCCAGCAGCTCACCGCCAGGGTCCCACACTGAAGCTTTCTTT.

This clonotype has just a few counts. The CDR3 DNA is TGTGCCAGCAGCTTAGCGGTCCACAACTCAGGAAACACCATATATTTT. Its protein is CASSLAVHNSGNTIYF. The chain links TRBV7-9 to TRBJ1-3; no definite D call. This CDR3 region has 16 residues. Deletions cut 0 bases from V and 4 bases from J, with 13 bases between. Germline V gene data show CDR1 as SEHNR and CDR2 as FQNEAQ (reference sequence).

This clonotype was detected only a few times. The V and J genes are TRBV5-6 and TRBJ1-2; 8 positions agree with TRBD1. The CDR3 totals 14 residues. The germline V gene has CDR1 SGHDT and CDR2 YYEEEE. Germline trimming cut 5 bases from V and 8 bases from J; bases unmatched to any gene: 11. The CDR3 DNA follows: TGTGCCAGCAGACTGACAGGGGTCCGGAGCGGCTACACCTTC. It codes for CASRLTGVRSGYTF.

This clonotype was seen at least ten times. The CDR3 coding sequence is TGTGCCAGCAGCACCCGACTAGCGGGGGGGCTGAGCACAGATACGCAGTATTTT. Amino acids: CASSTRLAGGLSTDTQYF. The chain employs TRBV7-8 and TRBJ2-3; TRBD2 agrees at 14 bases. This CDR3 is 18 amino acids long. The junction had 7 bases not matched to a gene; V was cut back by 5 bases and J by 0 bases. Germline lookup yields CDR1 SGHVS and CDR2 FQNEAQ.

The chain links TRBV15 to TRBJ2-5; a possible D gene is TRBD1 (6 bases). The CDR3 runs 14 residues. V gave up 0 bases and J gave up 4 bases, with 9 bases separating them. CDR1 and CDR2 from the germline V gene are LNHNV and YYDKDF (reference sequence). The CDR3 DNA is TGTGCCACCAGCAGAGACCCCAGGGGAGAGACCCAGTACTTC. The encoded protein is CATSRDPRGETQYF.

The chain combines TRBV6-2 or TRBV6-3 with TRBJ2-3; TRBD1 matches at 8 bases. The CDR3 loop spans 15 amino acids. Germline loops: CDR1 MNHEY, CDR2 SVGEGT. V shed 4 bases, J shed 2 bases, and the junction held 5 bases outside the gene matches. CDR3 in DNA: TGTGCCAGCAGTTCCCGGGACAGGTCCACAGATACGCAGTATTTT. Protein: CASSSRDRSTDTQYF.

This clonotype was counted only a few times. This chain joins TRBV13 and TRBJ2-7; the match to TRBD1 covers 7 bases. The CDR3 consists of 14 residues. The V segment lost 4 bases and the J segment 6 bases; nucleotides outside the gene matches: 9. Germline V gives CDR1 PRHDT, CDR2 FYEKMQ (reference sequence). The CDR3 reads CASSSGQVEGEQYF. CDR3 sequence (DNA): TGTGCCAGCAGCTCCGGACAGGTGGAAGGCGAGCAGTACTTC.

This clonotype was detected many times. CDR3 bases: TGCGCCAGCAGCCAATCTTATAGCGCGGATACGCAGTATTTT. It codes for CASSQSYSADTQYF. The chain uses TRBV4-3 and TRBJ2-3, with D maybe TRBD2 (5 bases). The germline V gene encodes CDR1 LGHNA and CDR2 YSLEER. CDR3 size: 14 residues. V lost 2 bases to trimming and J lost 6 bases, with 12 bases between them.

This clonotype was found a few times. This chain links TRBV27 with TRBJ1-1; D ambiguous. The CDR3 contains 15 residues. From germline, CDR1 is MNHEY and CDR2 SMNVEV (reference sequence). V gave up 4 bases and J gave up 4 bases, with 16 bases separating them. CDR3 in DNA: TGTGCCAGCAGTTCACTACAAAGAATGAGCACTGAAGCTTTCTTT. Its translation: CASSSLQRMSTEAFF.

This clonotype was detected many times. V is TRBV12-3 or TRBV12-4 and J is TRBJ2-3, with D uncertain. CDR3 length: 14 residues. Trimming removed 4 bases from V and 0 bases from J, with 8 bases in between. In DNA form, the CDR3 reads TGTGCCAGCAGTTGGGTCCACAGCACAGATACGCAGTATTTT. Residues: CASSWVHSTDTQYF.

This clonotype was seen a few times. This chain joins TRBV21-1 and TRBJ2-2; whether TRBD1, the table's D call, matches the DNA was not checked. TRBV21-1 is annotated as a pseudogene. This CDR3 is 15 amino acids long. CDR3 in DNA: TGTGCCAGCAGCACAGGGGGCAAGAACACCGGGGAGCTGTTTTTT. Translation: CASSTGGKNTGELFF.

This clonotype was observed a handful of times. This rearrangement joins TRBV6-6 to TRBJ2-3; 10 bases align to TRBD2. V dropped 7 bases and J dropped 5; count of bases not matched to a gene: 0. CDR3 size: 12 residues. Germline assignment: CDR1 MNHNY and CDR2 SVGAGI (reference sequence). CDR3 sequence (DNA): TGTGCCAGCAAGCGGGGGGGAGATACGCAGTATTTT. Protein: CASKRGGDTQYF.

This clonotype was recorded a few times. V and J are TRBV4-1 and TRBJ2-2; the D gene could be TRBD1 or TRBD2 (5 bases each). This CDR3 is 16 amino acids long. CDR1 and CDR2 (germline): MGHRA, YSYEKL. The germline V and J ends were trimmed by 4 bases and 5 bases, with 17 bases remaining between them. CDR3 bases: TGCGCCAGCAGCCCACAACCGGGGCCCCCGACCGGGGAGCTGTTTTTT. As protein: CASSPQPGPPTGELFF.

This clonotype has only a few counts. The rearrangement uses TRBV11-1 and TRBJ2-3; D might be TRBD1 (6 bases). The CDR3 loop spans 15 amino acids. The germline gives CDR1 SGHAT, CDR2 FQDESV (reference sequence). V shed 4 bases and J shed 3 bases, with 14 bases lying between them. DNA for the CDR3: TGTGCCAGCAGCTCGGGACCCAGGGGTACAGATACGCAGTATTTT. Its translation is CASSSGPRGTDTQYF.

The chain links TRBV4-2 to TRBJ2-3, with a tentative D call TRBD2 (6 bases). Germline lookup yields CDR1 LGHNA and CDR2 YNFKEQ. The V end was cut by 1 base, the J end by 6 bases, with 17 bases between. This CDR3 has 16 amino acids. CDR3 loop: CASSQVSMGGSDTQYF. DNA of the CDR3: TGTGCCAGCAGCCAAGTTTCAATGGGGGGTAGCGATACGCAGTATTTT.

The chain has TRBV7-2 and TRBJ2-2, with D possibly matching TRBD2 (5 bases). CDR1 and CDR2 (germline): SGHTA, FQGNSA. The CDR3 is 12 amino acids. V lost 2 bases and J 10 bases, leaving 8 bases between the germline ends. The CDR3 DNA follows: TGTGCCAGCAGCTTATCGAGGGCGGAGCTGTTTTTT. Protein: CASSLSRAELFF.

The chain recombines TRBV20-1 with TRBJ2-1, with 12 bases lining up with TRBD2. The CDR3 has 15 residues. Looked up from germline, CDR1 is DFQATT and CDR2 is SNEGSKA (reference sequence). V lost 4 bases to trimming and J lost 3 bases; unmatched junction nucleotides: 4. The CDR3 is CSATRLAGDYNEQFF. CDR3 nucleotide sequence: TGCAGTGCTACCCGACTAGCGGGGGACTACAATGAGCAGTTCTTC.

The count of this clonotype is one. This rearrangement joins TRBV5-6 to TRBJ2-7; D remains ambiguous. The V gene's germline CDR1 is SGHDT and CDR2 YYEEEE. The CDR3 totals 16 residues. V lost 1 base and J lost 2, with 16 bases in between. The CDR3 protein is CASSLRLAYLTYEQYF. In nucleotides, the CDR3 is TGTGCCAGCAGCTTGAGGTTAGCCTACCTAACCTACGAGCAGTACTTC.

The J gene is TRBJ1-5, the V gene TRBV20-1; 7 nucleotides agree with TRBD1. From germline, CDR1 is DFQATT and CDR2 SNEGSKA (reference sequence). The CDR3 consists of 14 residues. V gave up 3 bases and J gave up 5 bases; unmatched junction bases: 7. DNA of the CDR3: TGCAGTGCTAGTGGGGGTCAGGGGGATCAGCCCCAGCATTTT. It specifies CSASGGQGDQPQHF.

This clonotype was recorded at least ten times. V usage is TRBV27 and J usage is TRBJ1-1; D might be TRBD1 (5 bases). V was pared by 2 bases and J by 2 bases, with 12 bases between. The germline V gene has CDR1 MNHEY and CDR2 SMNVEV (reference sequence). CDR3 length: 15 residues. CDR3 residues: CASSLRSGFNTEAFF. In nucleotides, the CDR3 is TGTGCCAGCAGTTTAAGATCAGGGTTCAACACTGAAGCTTTCTTT.

This clonotype was seen ten or more times. V usage is TRBV4-1 and J usage is TRBJ2-7; D remains ambiguous. In germline, CDR1 is MGHRA, CDR2 YSYEKL. This CDR3 has 16 amino acids. The V and J ends lost 1 base and 3 bases respectively, with 16 bases between them. CDR3 in amino acids: CASSQVARTENYEQYF. The CDR3 DNA follows: TGCGCCAGCAGCCAAGTCGCTCGGACGGAAAACTACGAGCAGTACTTC.

This clonotype was seen repeatedly, ten times or more. The chain carries TRBV7-8 and TRBJ2-3, with 7 bases that match TRBD2. Unmatched junction bases numbered 1, after V lost 5 bases and J lost 5 bases. Germline V CDR1 and CDR2: SGHVS, FQNEAQ. The CDR3 totals 12 residues. The CDR3 DNA sequence: TGTGCCAGCAGCCCGGGGGGAGATACGCAGTATTTT. This encodes CASSPGGDTQYF. The whole variable domain, remainder taken from reference TRBV7-8 and TRBJ2-3, is GAGVSQSPRYKVAKRGQDVALRCDPISGHVSLFWYQQALGQGPEFLTYFQNEAQLDKSGLPSDRFFAERPEGSVSTLKIQRTQQEDSAVYLCASSPGGDTQYFGPGTRLTVL.

The chain is built from TRBV7-2 and TRBJ2-5; possibly TRBD2 for D (5 bases). The V gene's germline CDR1 is SGHTA and CDR2 FQGNSA. Trimming pared 3 bases from V and 4 bases from J, leaving 15 bases between. This CDR3 spans 15 amino acids. The CDR3 sequence is CASSFTHAEGETQYF. The CDR3 DNA reads as TGTGCCAGCAGCTTCACCCACGCAGAGGGAGAGACCCAGTACTTC.

This clonotype appeared a few times. The rearrangement joins TRBV15 to TRBJ2-5, with 8 bases aligning to TRBD2. The CDR3 is made up of 15 amino acids. The germline CDR1 and CDR2 sequences are LNHNV and YYDKDF (reference sequence). Unmatched junction bases numbered 10, after V lost 5 bases and J lost 5 bases. CDR3 DNA: TGTGCCACCAGCCGCGACGGGGGGGTGTGGGAGACCCAGTACTTC. This translates into CATSRDGGVWETQYF.

This clonotype was found a few times. The CDR3 coding sequence is TGTGCCAGCAGTCGCCTAGGTTCACCCCTCCACTTT. Translated, it gives CASSRLGSPLHF. V and J are TRBV12-3 or TRBV12-4 and TRBJ1-6; the D is unclear. CDR3 length equals 12 residues. V was clipped by 5 bases and J by 9 bases, with 8 bases between them.

This clonotype was detected a few times. This rearrangement joins TRBV5-1 to TRBJ1-1; D is undetermined. V shed 7 bases and J shed 3 bases, with 16 bases lying between them. Germline CDR1 SGHRS, CDR2 YFSETQ. This CDR3 comprises 14 residues. The CDR3 DNA sequence: TGCGCCAGCCGCGGCGGCTCCTCGGACACTGAAGCTTTCTTT. It specifies CASRGGSSDTEAFF.

This sequence joins TRBV10-1 and TRBJ1-2; D call uncertain. Germline loops: CDR1 WNHNN, CDR2 SYGVQD (reference sequence). The CDR3 is 13 residues long. Between the trimmed V and J ends, which lost 3 bases and 2 bases, there was a span of 7 bases. The CDR3 region has the DNA TGCGCCAGCAGTGAATCCGGGAACTATGGCTACACCTTC. Its translation: CASSESGNYGYTF.

The chain couples TRBV6-6 to TRBJ2-6, with 8 bases that match TRBD1. V shed 5 bases, J shed 4 bases, and the junction held 7 bases outside the gene matches. There are 16 residues in the CDR3. The germline V gene encodes CDR1 MNHNY and CDR2 SVGAGI (reference sequence). The CDR3 nucleotides are TGTGCCAGCAGTCTGACAGGGGAGGACGGGGCCAACGTCCTGACTTTC. This gives the protein CASSLTGEDGANVLTF.

J is TRBJ2-3 and V is TRBV10-3, with unresolved D. The CDR3 consists of 13 residues. The ends were cut back, 4 bases at V and 2 bases at J, with 7 bases in the middle. Germline assignment: CDR1 ENHRY and CDR2 SYGVKD. The CDR3 is CAISGAPTDTQYF. In DNA form, the CDR3 reads TGTGCCATCAGTGGTGCCCCCACAGATACGCAGTATTTT.

This clonotype was seen a few times. The chain has TRBV9 and TRBJ2-3, with 10 bases matching TRBD2. Trimming cost V 0 bases and J 5 bases; bases outside gene matches: 6. Germline lookup yields CDR1 SGDLS and CDR2 YYNGEE. The CDR3 spans 16 residues. This CDR3 reads CASSVANLAGEDTQYF. CDR3 bases: TGTGCCAGCAGCGTAGCTAACCTAGCGGGGGAAGATACGCAGTATTTT.